Shown below are 21 T cell receptor beta chains from a single sample sequenced in a study of a mutant IDH1 vaccine in newly diagnosed glioma. Generated by immunoSEQ multiplex PCR, the TCRdb table keeps only in-frame clones and is missing some. The table has 10,000 to 11,000 clones, around 89% seen once; the top ten hold around 4.9%. Antigens of these TCRs are unknown. The time point here: week 23, last vaccination. Every vaccination contained 300 ug of the mutant IDH1 20-mer peptide and was paired with topical imiquimod. Here the sequenced sample was PBMCs, taken from a glioma patient whose treatment included an IDH1 peptide vaccine. Receptor source: a woman aged 40 to 50 with glioma. Some clones in this sample may be carry-over from other donors' samples.

The chain joins TRBV21-1 to TRBJ1-1. TRBV21-1 is described as a pseudogene. The CDR3 spans 17 residues. CDR3 nucleotides: TGTGCCAGCACCTATAAGGAGGCTTCGGGTGGGGGTCCTGAAGCTTTCTTT. Translated, it gives CASTYKEASGGGPEAFF.

This clone came up once. The genes are TRBV27 and TRBJ2-1, with 9 bases aligning to TRBD2. V was clipped by 4 bases and J by 8 bases; unmatched bases: 15. Per germline, CDR1 MNHEY and CDR2 SMNVEV (reference sequence). The CDR3 is 17 amino acids. The chain's CDR3 is CASSSTSISGSPYEQFF. The CDR3 bases are TGTGCCAGCAGTTCAACCTCTATTAGCGGGAGTCCCTATGAGCAGTTCTTC.

The gene calls are TRBV30 and TRBJ1-6; 8 positions agree with TRBD1. This CDR3 is built from 16 residues. Germline V gene data show CDR1 as GTSNPN and CDR2 as SVGIG (reference sequence). V lost 0 bases and J lost 8; bases outside the gene matches: 9. As DNA, the CDR3 is TGTGCCTGGAGTGTAACGGCGGGACAGGATGATTCACCCCTCCACTTT. Encoded protein: CAWSVTAGQDDSPLHF.

The chain recombines TRBV21-1 with TRBJ2-2; the table's D call, TRBD2, was not checked against the DNA. TRBV21-1 is a documented pseudogene. This CDR3 spans 19 amino acids. CDR3 nucleotide sequence: TGTGCCAGCAGCAATAAAGGACTAGCGGGGGGGCCTAGCACCGGGGAGCTGTTTTTT. It translates to CASSNKGLAGGPSTGELFF.

The chain links TRBV5-1 to TRBJ1-6; the match to TRBD1 covers 7 bases. V shed 3 bases and J 8 bases; nucleotides not matched to a gene: 11. The CDR3 length is 16 residues. Germline V gene sequence: CDR1 SGHRS, CDR2 YFSETQ. The CDR3 is CASSWTTSGTDSPLHF. For the CDR3, the DNA is TGCGCCAGCAGCTGGACAACTTCCGGGACAGATTCACCCCTCCACTTT.

This clone was seen only a few times. The rearrangement uses TRBV7-9 and TRBJ1-2; D not resolved. Germline V gene sequence: CDR1 SEHNR, CDR2 FQNEAQ (reference sequence). The CDR3 covers 13 residues. V was shortened by 8 bases and J by 1 base, with 11 bases between the two germline ends. The CDR3 DNA reads as TGTGCCAGCGGTAGGTCGGATAACTATGGCTACACCTTC. It specifies CASGRSDNYGYTF. The full variable domain, rest sourced from reference TRBV7-9 and TRBJ1-2, is DTGVSQNPRHKITKRGQNVTFRCDPISEHNRLYWYRQTLGQGPEFLTYFQNEAQLEKSRLLSDRFSAERPKGSFSTLEIQRTEQGDSAMYLCASGRSDNYGYTFGSGTRLTVV.

The chain carries TRBV5-8 and TRBJ2-1; 10 bases agree with TRBD1. The CDR3 is made up of 14 amino acids. Germline assignment: CDR1 SGHTS and CDR2 YDEGEE. J gave up 10 bases and V 2 bases, and 6 bases lay outside the gene matches. In nucleotides, the CDR3 is TGTGCCAGCAGCTTCGGGACAGGGGTTAGGGAGCAGTTCTTC. It translates to CASSFGTGVREQFF.

The chain joins TRBV25-1 to TRBJ2-7; 10 positions match TRBD2. J was trimmed by 6 bases and V by 4 bases; bases with no gene match: 3. Germline CDR1 MGHDK, CDR2 SYGVNS. The CDR3 sequence is 13 residues long. CDR3 coding DNA: TGTGCCAGCAGTGTGGGACTAGCGAGCGAGCAGTACTTC. As protein: CASSVGLASEQYF.

This clone was seen a single time. V usage is TRBV5-1 and J usage is TRBJ2-1, with TRBD2 matching over 13 bases. The CDR3 contains 16 residues. V was pared by 5 bases and J by 4 bases, with 6 bases of the junction left unmatched. Germline V gives CDR1 SGHRS, CDR2 YFSETQ. The CDR3 DNA follows: TGCGCCAGCAGTTGGACTAGCGGGGGAGGGTACAATGAGCAGTTCTTC. Translating gives CASSWTSGGGYNEQFF.

This clone appeared once. The V call is TRBV30, the J call TRBJ2-6; 9 nucleotides align to TRBD1. Trimming took 4 bases from V and 1 from J; bases not matched to a gene: 8. Germline V gene sequence: CDR1 GTSNPN, CDR2 SVGIG (reference sequence). CDR3 length: 17 residues. The CDR3 region has the DNA TGTGCCTGGACCAGGGACAGGGTAGTTTCTGGGGCCAACGTCCTGACTTTC. It specifies CAWTRDRVVSGANVLTF.

This chain links TRBV18 with TRBJ1-5; D possibly corresponds to TRBD1 (5 bases). V gave up 0 bases and J gave up 0 bases, with 18 bases separating them. The CDR3 loop spans 19 amino acids. Germline CDR1 and CDR2: KGHSH and LQKENI. This CDR3 is CASSPPPIGGLYSNQPQHF. The CDR3 nucleotides are TGTGCCAGCTCACCACCCCCTATTGGGGGTTTGTATAGCAATCAGCCCCAGCATTTT. The full variable domain, completed using reference TRBV18 and TRBJ1-5, is NAGVMQNPRHLVRRRGQEARLRCSPMKGHSHVYWYRQLPEEGLKFMVYLQKENIIDESGMPKERFSAEFPKEGPSILRIQQVVRGDSAAYFCASSPPPIGGLYSNQPQHFGDGTRLSIL.

This chain links TRBV29-1 with TRBJ2-3; the match to TRBD2 covers 9 bases. V dropped 2 bases and J dropped 6; count of bases not matched to a gene: 6. This CDR3 comprises 14 residues. Germline-derived CDR1 and CDR2 are SQVTM and ANQGSEA. The CDR3 region has the DNA TGCAGCGTTGAACCTAGCGGGATAATGGATACGCAGTATTTT. Translation: CSVEPSGIMDTQYF.

The V call is TRBV6-6, the J call TRBJ1-1, with D hard to call. CDR3 size: 14 residues. Trimming removed 1 base at V and 6 bases at J, with 12 bases between. From germline, CDR1 is MNHNY and CDR2 SVGAGI (reference sequence). In DNA, the CDR3 is TGTGCCAGCAGTTACTTCGGGGAGGAGGCTGAAGCTTTCTTT. This sequence encodes CASSYFGEEAEAFF.

The chain uses TRBV18 and TRBJ1-2, with a possible D match to TRBD1 (5 bases). Between the trimmed V and J ends, which lost 1 base and 4 bases, there was a span of 10 bases. The CDR3 contains 14 residues. Looked up from germline, CDR1 is KGHSH and CDR2 is LQKENI. Here the CDR3 reads CASSPRAGPYGYTF. The DNA for the CDR3 is TGTGCCAGCTCACCACGGGCAGGGCCCTATGGCTACACCTTC.

The chain uses TRBV30 and TRBJ1-3; D may be TRBD1 (5 bases). Trimming pared 3 bases from V and 4 bases from J, leaving 13 bases between. From germline, CDR1 is GTSNPN and CDR2 SVGIG (reference sequence). The CDR3 length is 14 residues. This CDR3 reads CAWRFRDPGNTIYF. CDR3 nucleotides: TGTGCCTGGAGGTTCCGGGACCCAGGAAACACCATATATTTT.

The chain joins TRBV15 to TRBJ1-1, with a weak D call TRBD1 (5 bases). Germline V gene data show CDR1 as LNHNV and CDR2 as YYDKDF (reference sequence). Trimming shortened V by 5 bases and J by 4 bases, and 14 bases separated the two germline ends. The CDR3 sequence is 14 residues long. The CDR3 region is CATSWGGGGTEAFF. The CDR3 region has the DNA TGTGCCACCAGCTGGGGCGGGGGAGGCACTGAAGCTTTCTTT. Full variable domain (outside the CDR3, taken from reference TRBV15 and TRBJ1-1): DAMVIQNPRYQVTQFGKPVTLSCSQTLNHNVMYWYQQKSSQAPKLLFHYYDKDFNNEADTPDNFQSRRPNTSFCFLDIRSPGLGDTAMYLCATSWGGGGTEAFFGQGTRLTVV.

The V call is TRBV5-1, the J call TRBJ1-1, with D perhaps matching TRBD1 (6 bases). The germline CDR1 and CDR2 sequences are SGHRS and YFSETQ. The CDR3 is 15 amino acids. The V end was cut by 4 bases, the J end by 2 bases, with 15 bases between. The DNA of the CDR3 is TGCGCCAGCAGCCTAACAGGGACCTCCAACACTGAAGCTTTCTTT. Translation gives CASSLTGTSNTEAFF.

The chain couples TRBV7-6 to TRBJ2-7, with D maybe TRBD2 (5 bases). There are 12 residues in the CDR3. In germline, CDR1 is SGHVS, CDR2 FNYEAQ. V lost 2 bases and J 7 bases, leaving 9 bases between the germline ends. CDR3 DNA sequence: TGTGCCAGCAGCTTATGGGGAGTAGAGCAGTACTTC. Amino acids: CASSLWGVEQYF.

This chain connects TRBV5-5 to TRBJ2-7; no reliable D call. The length of the CDR3 is 15 residues. The germline V and J ends were trimmed by 0 bases and 0 bases, with 10 bases remaining between them. Germline CDR1 and CDR2: SGHKS and YYEKEE (reference sequence). The CDR3, as DNA: TGTGCCAGCAGCTTGGCGTGGGGTACCTCCTACGAGCAGTACTTC. Its translation: CASSLAWGTSYEQYF.

The chain carries TRBV5-6 and TRBJ2-1; the D gene could be TRBD1 or TRBD2 (5 bases each). Trimming left V 2 bases short and J 2 bases short, with 8 bases between. This CDR3 contains 14 residues. Germline values: CDR1 SGHDT, CDR2 YYEEEE. The DNA of the CDR3 is TGTGCCAGCAGCTTCGGGACCGCCTACAATGAGCAGTTCTTC. This translates into CASSFGTAYNEQFF.

The chain couples TRBV30 to TRBJ1-2; unclear D gene. Germline V gives CDR1 GTSNPN, CDR2 SVGIG (reference sequence). The germline V and J ends were trimmed by 0 bases and 3 bases, with 14 bases remaining between them. The CDR3 has 15 residues. DNA of the CDR3: TGTGCCTGGAGTGTACGGTCGGTGGGCTACTATGGCTACACCTTC. Protein product: CAWSVRSVGYYGYTF.